The clone carrying this TCR beta chain was detected ten times or more. J was trimmed by 4 bases and V by 4 bases; bases with no gene match: 10. The CDR3 is made up of 15 amino acids. Germline assignment: CDR1 SGHRS and CDR2 YFSETQ. The data derive from a study of T-cell reconstitution after alpha-beta-depleted transplantation in children. Preparation of the TCRbeta library involved a method that used unique molecular identifiers. TCRdb fed the PCR reads into MiXCR, producing one record per CDR3 protein. The table lists 200,000 to 250,000 distinct CDR3 sequences, 8% to 9.5% of them singletons, with around 6.2% in the top ten.

The sequence was obtained from a human donor who donated a stem cell graft to a child with acute lymphoblastic leukemia. The sample here was PBMCs from the stem cell graft donor, taken from the stem cell graft. This chain connects TRBV5-1 to TRBJ2-7; 8 bases are a match to TRBD1. The CDR3 nucleotides are TGCGCCAGCAGCCAAAGGACAGGGAAATTTTACGAGCAGTACTTC. Translation gives CASSQRTGKFYEQYF.